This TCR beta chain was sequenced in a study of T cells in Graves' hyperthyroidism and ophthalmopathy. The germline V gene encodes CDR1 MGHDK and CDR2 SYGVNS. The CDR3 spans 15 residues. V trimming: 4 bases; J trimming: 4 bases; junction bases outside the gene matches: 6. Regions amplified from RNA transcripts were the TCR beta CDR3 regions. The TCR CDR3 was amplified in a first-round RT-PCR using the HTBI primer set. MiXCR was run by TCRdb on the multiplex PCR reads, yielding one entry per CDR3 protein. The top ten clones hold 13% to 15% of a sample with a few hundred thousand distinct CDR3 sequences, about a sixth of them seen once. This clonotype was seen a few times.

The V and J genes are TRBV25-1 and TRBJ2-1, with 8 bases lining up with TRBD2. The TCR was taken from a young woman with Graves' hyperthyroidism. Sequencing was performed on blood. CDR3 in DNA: TGTGCCAGCAGTGTTAGCGGGGCAAGTTACAATGAGCAGTTCTTC. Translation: CASSVSGASYNEQFF.